The TCR beta chain under discussion was sequenced for a study of T-cell reconstitution after alpha-beta-depleted transplantation in children. Unique molecular identifiers were used in preparing the TCRbeta library. TCRdb reprocessed the PCR reads with MiXCR, giving one entry per CDR3 protein. The data show 210,000 or so distinct CDR3 sequences, roughly 10% seen once. This CDR3 region has 13 residues. Trimming pared 4 bases from V and 4 bases from J, leaving 11 bases between. Germline V gene lookup returns CDR1 SGHRS and CDR2 YFSETQ. In its sample, this clonotype was seen many times. The sample in question was PBMCs from the stem cell graft donor, obtained from the stem cell graft. The V gene is TRBV5-1, the J gene TRBJ1-2, with D unresolved. The TCR originated in a human donor who donated a stem cell graft to a child with acute lymphoblastic leukemia. The CDR3 sequence is CASSSEDIYGYTF. In DNA, the CDR3 is TGCGCCAGCAGCAGTGAAGATATCTATGGCTACACCTTC.